The next 25 T cell receptor beta chains were all read from a single sample in a study of cytotoxic CD8 clonotypes in ibrutinib-treated CLL. Clones were sequenced by immunoSEQ multiplex PCR, and TCRdb holds only the in-frame ones, with some missing. Altogether 200,000 to 250,000 clones are present, 79% being singletons, with the ten largest covering 9.5% to 12%. Sequencing was performed on PBMCs, taken after 12 months of ibrutinib treatment. Receptors were obtained from a human donor with chronic lymphocytic leukemia.

The chain recombines TRBV7-9 with TRBJ2-5; possible D gene TRBD2, 6 bases. CDR1 and CDR2 (germline): SEHNR, FQNEAQ (reference sequence). This CDR3 contains 16 residues. The V gene lost 2 bases and the J gene lost 2 bases, with 15 bases spanning the gap. The CDR3 DNA reads TGTGCCAGCAGCTTAAATGAGGGACTGTCTCAAGAGACCCAGTACTTC. Protein: CASSLNEGLSQETQYF.

The chain recombines TRBV6-5 with TRBJ2-7; D possibly corresponds to TRBD1 (6 bases). Germline CDR1 reads MNHEY; CDR2 reads SVGAGI. V was cut by 6 bases and J by 2 bases, with 11 bases left in between. CDR3 length: 13 residues. CDR3 nucleotides: TGTGCCAGCAGACTAACAGGGACCTACGAGCAGTACTTC. As protein: CASRLTGTYEQYF.

The chain employs TRBV2 and TRBJ1-1, with 7 bases matching TRBD1. The CDR3 contains 13 residues. CDR1 SNHLY and CDR2 FYNNEI come from the germline V gene. V lost 2 bases and J lost 6; bases outside the gene matches: 3. CDR3 DNA: TGTGCCAGCAGTGAATGGGGACAGTCTGAAGCTTTCTTT. Protein sequence: CASSEWGQSEAFF.

The chain couples TRBV5-1 to TRBJ1-6, with unresolved D. The V end lost 0 bases, the J end lost 7 bases, and 5 bases lay between the germline ends. Per germline, CDR1 SGHRS and CDR2 YFSETQ. The CDR3 spans 13 residues. CDR3 coding DNA: TGCGCCAGCAGCTTGGATGAAAATTCACCCCTCCACTTT. This translates into CASSLDENSPLHF.

The chain employs TRBV28 and TRBJ2-7; 12 bases line up with TRBD1. Germline CDR1 and CDR2: MDHEN and SYDVKM. This CDR3 is 14 amino acids long. Trimming took 6 bases from V and 2 from J; bases not matched to a gene: 2. CDR3 residues: CASRGTGGPYEQYF. Written as DNA, the CDR3 is TGTGCCAGCAGAGGGACAGGGGGCCCCTACGAGCAGTACTTC.

This chain links TRBV19 with TRBJ1-1; 11 bases line up with TRBD1. Trimming took 7 bases from V and 2 from J; bases not matched to a gene: 9. Germline CDR1 is LNHDA and CDR2 is SQIVND (reference sequence). The CDR3 is made up of 16 amino acids. The CDR3, as DNA: TGTGCCAGTACCCCGGGACAGGGGGTCAGAAACACTGAAGCTTTCTTT. Translation: CASTPGQGVRNTEAFF.

This chain uses TRBV13 with TRBJ2-5, with D tentatively TRBD1 (6 bases). Germline V gene sequence: CDR1 PRHDT, CDR2 FYEKMQ (reference sequence). With 5 bases removed from V and 2 bases from J, the gap between germline ends came to 18 bases. This CDR3 is 16 amino acids long. The CDR3 nucleotides are TGTGCCAGCAGCGAAACCGGGACACGGAGACAAGAGACCCAGTACTTC. Encoded protein: CASSETGTRRQETQYF.

This clone has only a few counts. The chain couples TRBV5-4 to TRBJ2-2; no clear D. The CDR3 is made up of 13 amino acids. Germline V gives CDR1 SGHNT, CDR2 YYREEE (reference sequence). V was pared by 7 bases and J by 4 bases, with 11 bases between. For the CDR3, the DNA is TGTGCCAGCTCCGGGTCGGTCACCGGGGAGCTGTTTTTT. Translating it yields CASSGSVTGELFF. Supplemented by reference TRBV5-4 and TRBJ2-2, the full variable domain reads ETGVTQSPTHLIKTRGQQVTLRCSSQSGHNTVSWYQQALGQGPQFIFQYYREEENGRGNFPPRFSGLQFPNYSSELNVNALELDDSALYLCASSGSVTGELFFGEGSRLTVL.

The V gene is TRBV10-2, the J gene TRBJ2-3; weak D call: TRBD1 (7 bases). The CDR3 runs to 14 residues. V lost 10 bases and J lost 6, with 20 bases in between. CDR1 and CDR2 (germline): WSHSY, SAAADI. As DNA, the CDR3 is TGCGCCATCCACGACCGGGACAGCGGGGATACGCAGTATTTT. Translating it yields CAIHDRDSGDTQYF.

The chain carries TRBV7-3 and TRBJ1-1; possible D gene TRBD1, 5 bases. Trimming cost V 8 bases and J 5 bases, with 15 bases left between them. The germline CDR1 and CDR2 sequences are SGHTA and FQGTGA. CDR3 length: 13 residues. CDR3 coding DNA: TGTGCCAGCGGCCCGGGGGGAAGGACTGAAGCTTTCTTT. It is translated as CASGPGGRTEAFF.

V is TRBV5-1 and J is TRBJ2-3; the D gene is possibly TRBD1 (5 bases). The CDR3 has 16 amino acids. Per germline, CDR1 SGHRS and CDR2 YFSETQ. V dropped 0 bases and J dropped 0 bases, with 11 bases sitting between them. CDR3 nucleotide sequence: TGCGCCAGCAGCTTGGCCATCAGGGCTAGCACAGATACGCAGTATTTT. Its protein is CASSLAIRASTDTQYF.

About this clone: Germline and junction disagree at one end, which may indicate a read error. V is TRBV2 and J is TRBJ2-7; TRBD1 aligns across 9 bases. The germline V gene encodes CDR1 SNHLY and CDR2 FYNNEI. The CDR3 is made up of 13 amino acids. In DNA, the CDR3 is TGTGCCAGCAGCGACAGGGGGTTTTCCCTACGCGACTTC. The encoded protein is CASSDRGFSLRDF.

This clone was seen a handful of times. The gene calls are TRBV6-5 and TRBJ1-2, with 8 bases that match TRBD1. After removal of 6 bases from V and 4 bases from J, the junction contained 4 bases not matched to a gene. The CDR3 length is 13 residues. CDR1 is MNHEY, CDR2 SVGAGI, per germline. The DNA of the CDR3 is TGTGCCAGCAGACGACAGGGGAGCTATGGCTACACCTTC. Encoded protein: CASRRQGSYGYTF.

The chain joins TRBV5-4 to TRBJ2-7, with TRBD2 matching 11 bases. Germline CDR1 is SGHNT and CDR2 is YYREEE (reference sequence). V was pared by 4 bases and J by 3 bases, with 3 bases of the junction left unmatched. The length of the CDR3 is 14 residues. The CDR3 region is CASSTGTSGYEQYF. For the CDR3, the DNA is TGTGCCAGCAGCACCGGGACTAGCGGCTACGAGCAGTACTTC. The whole variable domain, filled in from reference TRBV5-4 and TRBJ2-7, reads ETGVTQSPTHLIKTRGQQVTLRCSSQSGHNTVSWYQQALGQGPQFIFQYYREEENGRGNFPPRFSGLQFPNYSSELNVNALELDDSALYLCASSTGTSGYEQYFGPGTRLTVT.

The chain carries TRBV7-9 and TRBJ1-2; D not resolved. V lost 5 bases and J 1 base, leaving 11 bases between the germline ends. Looked up from germline, CDR1 is SEHNR and CDR2 is FQNEAQ (reference sequence). The CDR3 is made up of 14 amino acids. CDR3 nucleotides: TGTGCCAGCAGCCAGACGACCGTTAACTATGGCTACACCTTC. Its protein product is CASSQTTVNYGYTF.

The chain links TRBV28 to TRBJ1-2; maybe TRBD1 (5 bases). There are 13 residues in the CDR3. The V gene's germline CDR1 is MDHEN and CDR2 SYDVKM. Trimming took off 8 bases at V and 4 bases at J, with 14 bases between the two ends. CDR3 nucleotide sequence: TGTGCCAGCCTTCTTGGGGGGTCCTATGGCTACACCTTC. Translation: CASLLGGSYGYTF.

A few counts support this clone. The V call is TRBV28, the J call TRBJ2-7; D may match TRBD1 or TRBD2 (5 bases each). Trimming removed 5 bases from V and 7 bases from J, with 21 bases in between. CDR3 size: 15 residues. Germline CDR1 reads MDHEN; CDR2 reads SYDVKM. The CDR3 DNA is TGTGCCAGCAGTCTTCCGGGACGGTGGAGCTGGGAGCAGTACTTC. Its translation is CASSLPGRWSWEQYF.

The V gene is TRBV28, the J gene TRBJ2-3; D perhaps matches TRBD1 (6 bases). Germline CDR1 MDHEN, CDR2 SYDVKM. The CDR3 loop spans 15 amino acids. Trimming removed 2 bases at V and 2 bases at J, with 11 bases between. CDR3 sequence: CASSLGDRLTDTQYF. In DNA, the CDR3 is TGTGCCAGCAGTTTAGGAGACAGGCTCACAGATACGCAGTATTTT.

This clone turned up a few times. The rearrangement links TRBV25-1 to TRBJ1-2; tentative D call: TRBD1 (6 bases). Germline V lookup: CDR1 MGHDK, CDR2 SYGVNS. The CDR3 extends over 13 amino acids. Trimming took off 4 bases at V and 6 bases at J, with 12 bases between the two ends. As DNA, the CDR3 is TGTGCCAGCAGTGTAGGGGGTAGGGATGGCTACACCTTC. Translating gives CASSVGGRDGYTF.

The chain uses TRBV2 and TRBJ2-2; TRBD1 agrees at 10 bases. This CDR3 is built from 14 residues. In germline, CDR1 is SNHLY, CDR2 FYNNEI. Trimming cost V 8 bases and J 6 bases; bases outside gene matches: 6. This CDR3 is CASAYGTGAGELFF. CDR3 nucleotide sequence: TGTGCCAGCGCCTACGGGACAGGGGCCGGGGAGCTGTTTTTT.

The chain couples TRBV13 to TRBJ2-2, with TRBD2 matching over 8 bases. The V gene end was trimmed by 4 bases and the J gene end by 3 bases; junction bases not matched to a gene: 13. Germline values: CDR1 PRHDT, CDR2 FYEKMQ (reference sequence). This CDR3 is 18 amino acids long. DNA for the CDR3: TGTGCCAGCAGCTCACGGGTGACGGGGGGGCGATACACCGGGGAGCTGTTTTTT. Encoded protein: CASSSRVTGGRYTGELFF.

The rearrangement uses TRBV20-1 and TRBJ2-7; D is perhaps TRBD2 (6 bases). The V and J ends lost 7 bases and 2 bases respectively, with 9 bases between them. Germline assignment: CDR1 DFQATT and CDR2 SNEGSKA (reference sequence). CDR3 length: 11 residues. CDR3 sequence: CSVRGTYEQYF. As DNA, the CDR3 is TGCAGTGTACGGGGGACCTACGAGCAGTACTTC.

V is TRBV13 and J is TRBJ2-3; 9 nucleotides match TRBD2. The V gene's germline CDR1 is PRHDT and CDR2 FYEKMQ (reference sequence). J gave up 0 bases and V 1 base, and 2 bases lay outside the gene matches. The CDR3 length is 16 residues. In DNA, the CDR3 is TGTGCCAGCAGCTTAGCGCGGGGGGGTAGCACAGATACGCAGTATTTT. Translating gives CASSLARGGSTDTQYF.

J is TRBJ2-7 and V is TRBV7-6; 8 positions match TRBD2. The better agreement between TRBJ2-5 and the DNA end casts doubt on the J call. This CDR3 has 13 residues. Germline lookup yields CDR1 SGHVS and CDR2 FNYEAQ. The CDR3 protein is CASSFAGGETQYF. CDR3 in DNA: TGTGCCAGCAGCTTTGCGGGGGGAGAGACCCAGTACTTC.

This chain links TRBV28 with TRBJ2-7; D is perhaps TRBD1 (6 bases). CDR3 length equals 13 residues. Trimming pared 10 bases from V and 0 bases from J, leaving 13 bases between. Germline CDR1 is MDHEN and CDR2 is SYDVKM. In DNA form, the CDR3 reads TGTGCCACCTTAAGACAGGTCTCCTACGAGCAGTACTTC. Its protein is CATLRQVSYEQYF.